Listed below are T cell receptor beta chains from one sample, sequenced in a study of T cell responses to AZD1222 COVID-19 vaccine. Profiled with immunoSEQ multiplex PCR; TCRdb holds only in-frame clones, not every one. The sample comprises fewer than 140,000 clones, 90% of which are singletons, and around 5% rests with the top ten. Source: peripheral blood, taken on day 0 of AZD1222 vaccination. The receptors stem from an adult in good health. Each CDR3 is given with its conserved first and last residue. Fields, in order: D gene, J gene, V gene, clone size, CDR3 protein, CDR3 DNA. The D gene is left open where the match is weak. Not all rows give a size; the values are once, few, many and, for expanded clones, a class.

d_call: .; j_call: TRBJ1-6; v_call: TRBV24-1; clone_size: few; cdr3_aa: CATSSSDNSPLHF; cdr3_nt: TGTGCCACCAGTTCGTCGGATAATTCACCCCTCCACTTT
d_call: .; j_call: TRBJ1-3; v_call: TRBV3-1/TRBV3-2; clone_size: .; cdr3_aa: CASGGEGNTIYF; cdr3_nt: TGTGCCAGCGGCGGGGAAGGAAACACCATATATTTT
d_call: .; j_call: TRBJ2-5; v_call: TRBV4-1; clone_size: .; cdr3_aa: CASSRIQGGPSQETQYF; cdr3_nt: TGCGCCAGCAGCCGAATACAGGGAGGTCCGTCGCAAGAGACCCAGTACTTC
d_call: TRBD1; j_call: TRBJ2-7; v_call: TRBV5-1; clone_size: .; cdr3_aa: CASSLEGQGWEQYF; cdr3_nt: TGCGCCAGCAGCTTGGAGGGACAGGGGTGGGAGCAGTACTTC
d_call: TRBD1; j_call: TRBJ2-2; v_call: TRBV24-1; clone_size: .; cdr3_aa: CATSDADRGNTGELFF; cdr3_nt: TGTGCCACCAGTGATGCGGACAGGGGAAACACCGGGGAGCTGTTTTTT
d_call: .; j_call: TRBJ2-1; v_call: TRBV7-2; clone_size: once; cdr3_aa: CASSLVLYNEQFF; cdr3_nt: TGTGCCAGCAGCCTGGTCCTCTACAATGAGCAGTTCTTC
d_call: TRBD1; j_call: TRBJ1-1; v_call: TRBV6-2/TRBV6-3; clone_size: .; cdr3_aa: CASSYPLNRGPTEAFF; cdr3_nt: TGTGCCAGCAGTTACCCACTAAACAGGGGCCCCACTGAAGCTTTCTTT
d_call: .; j_call: TRBJ2-1; v_call: TRBV7-3; clone_size: .; cdr3_aa: CASSLEGRGRSSYNEQFF; cdr3_nt: TGTGCCAGCAGCTTAGAGGGTCGGGGGCGGAGCTCCTACAATGAGCAGTTCTTC
d_call: .; j_call: TRBJ1-5; v_call: TRBV30; clone_size: .; cdr3_aa: CAWSQQKGQPQHF; cdr3_nt: TGTGCCTGGAGTCAACAGAAGGGTCAGCCCCAGCATTTT
d_call: .; j_call: TRBJ2-7; v_call: TRBV5-4; clone_size: .; cdr3_aa: CASSLVPGSYEQYF; cdr3_nt: TGTGCCAGCAGCTTGGTCCCAGGCTCCTACGAGCAGTACTTC
d_call: .; j_call: TRBJ1-1; v_call: TRBV6-1; clone_size: .; cdr3_aa: CASSESFNLLAEAFF; cdr3_nt: TGTGCCAGCAGTGAATCGTTTAATCTCCTGGCTGAAGCTTTCTTT
d_call: .; j_call: TRBJ1-5; v_call: TRBV6-5; clone_size: .; cdr3_aa: CASSYDGNQPQHF; cdr3_nt: TGTGCCAGCAGTTACGATGGCAATCAGCCCCAGCATTTT
d_call: .; j_call: TRBJ2-7; v_call: TRBV10-3; clone_size: .; cdr3_aa: CAISEYRAETYEQYF; cdr3_nt: TGTGCCATCAGTGAGTATCGAGCGGAGACCTACGAGCAGTACTTC